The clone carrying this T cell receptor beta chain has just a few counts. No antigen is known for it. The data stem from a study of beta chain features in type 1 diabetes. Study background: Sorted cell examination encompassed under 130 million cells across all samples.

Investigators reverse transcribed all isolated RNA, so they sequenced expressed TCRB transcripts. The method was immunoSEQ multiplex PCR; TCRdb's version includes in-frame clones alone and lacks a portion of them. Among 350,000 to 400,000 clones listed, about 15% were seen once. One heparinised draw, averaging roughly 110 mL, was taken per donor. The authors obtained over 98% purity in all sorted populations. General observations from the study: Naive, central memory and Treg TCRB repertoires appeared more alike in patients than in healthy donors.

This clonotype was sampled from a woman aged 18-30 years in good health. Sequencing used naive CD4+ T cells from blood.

The chain's CDR3 is CASSPGAGNQPQHF. CDR3 sequence (DNA): TGTGCCAGCTCACCAGGGGCAGGGAATCAGCCCCAGCATTTT. The chain has TRBV18 and TRBJ1-5, with a possible D match to TRBD1 (5 bases). Deletions cut 2 bases from V and 4 bases from J, with 9 bases between. This CDR3 region has 14 residues. CDR1 and CDR2 from the germline V gene are KGHSH and LQKENI.